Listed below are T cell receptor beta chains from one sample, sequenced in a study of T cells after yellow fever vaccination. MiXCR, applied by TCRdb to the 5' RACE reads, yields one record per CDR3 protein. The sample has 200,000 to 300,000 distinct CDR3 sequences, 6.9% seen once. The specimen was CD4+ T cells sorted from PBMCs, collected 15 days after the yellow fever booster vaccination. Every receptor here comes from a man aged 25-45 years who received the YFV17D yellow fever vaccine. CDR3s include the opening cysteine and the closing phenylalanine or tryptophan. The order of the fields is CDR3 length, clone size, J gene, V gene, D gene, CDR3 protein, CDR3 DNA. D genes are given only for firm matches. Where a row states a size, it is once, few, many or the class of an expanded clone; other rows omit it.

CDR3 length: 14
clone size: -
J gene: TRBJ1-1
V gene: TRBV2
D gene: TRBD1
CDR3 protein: CASSLEGANTEAFF
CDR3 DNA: TGTGCCAGCAGCCTAGAGGGGGCGAACACTGAAGCTTTCTTT

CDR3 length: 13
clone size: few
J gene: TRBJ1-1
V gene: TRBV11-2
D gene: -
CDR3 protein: CASSLAQGIEAFF
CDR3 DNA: TGTGCCAGCAGCTTAGCGCAGGGAATTGAAGCTTTCTTT

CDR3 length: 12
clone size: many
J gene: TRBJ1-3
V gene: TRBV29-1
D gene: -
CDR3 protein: CSVEDPAPTRYF
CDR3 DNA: TGCAGCGTTGAAGATCCAGCACCCACGCGATATTTT

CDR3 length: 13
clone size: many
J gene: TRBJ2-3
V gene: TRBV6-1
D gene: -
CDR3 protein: CASKLPGTDTQYF
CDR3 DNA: TGTGCCAGCAAACTCCCCGGGACAGATACGCAGTATTTT

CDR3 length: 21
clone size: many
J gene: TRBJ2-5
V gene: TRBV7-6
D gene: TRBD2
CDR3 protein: CASSLVRGGGPSGRRSETQYF
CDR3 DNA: TGTGCTAGCAGCTTAGTACGCGGGGGAGGTCCGAGCGGGAGAAGGTCGGAGACCCAGTACTTC

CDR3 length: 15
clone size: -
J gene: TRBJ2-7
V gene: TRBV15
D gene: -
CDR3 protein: CATSRGKGVDYEQYF
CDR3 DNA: TGTGCCACCAGCAGAGGCAAGGGGGTTGATTACGAGCAGTACTTC

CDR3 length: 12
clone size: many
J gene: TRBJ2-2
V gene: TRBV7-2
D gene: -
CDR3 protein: CASSLVENKMFF
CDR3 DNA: TGTGCCAGCAGCTTAGTGGAAAATAAGATGTTTTTT

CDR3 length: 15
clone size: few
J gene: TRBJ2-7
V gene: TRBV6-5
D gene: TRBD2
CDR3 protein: CASSSPSGNTYEQYF
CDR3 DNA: TGTGCCAGCAGTTCCCCAAGCGGGAACACCTACGAGCAGTACTTC

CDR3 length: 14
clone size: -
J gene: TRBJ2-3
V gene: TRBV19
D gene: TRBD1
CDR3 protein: CASSETGGQDTQYF
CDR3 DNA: TGTGCCAGTAGTGAGACAGGGGGCCAAGATACGCAGTATTTT

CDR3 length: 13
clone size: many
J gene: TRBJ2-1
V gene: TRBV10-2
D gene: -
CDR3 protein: CASLRVVTNEQFF
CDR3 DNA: TGCGCCAGCTTAAGAGTAGTGACCAATGAGCAGTTCTTC

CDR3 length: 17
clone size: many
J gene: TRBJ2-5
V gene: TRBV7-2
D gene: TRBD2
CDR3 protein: CASSLVSLTSGQETQYF
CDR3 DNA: TGTGCCAGCAGCTTAGTTAGTTTGACTAGCGGCCAAGAGACCCAGTACTTC

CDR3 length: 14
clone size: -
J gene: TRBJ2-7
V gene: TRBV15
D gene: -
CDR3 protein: CATSRDKGPYEQYF
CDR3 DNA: TGTGCCACCAGCAGAGATAAGGGACCCTACGAGCAGTACTTC

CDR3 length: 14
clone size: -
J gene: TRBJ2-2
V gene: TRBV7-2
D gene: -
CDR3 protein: CASMTAPNSGELFF
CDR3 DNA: TGTGCCAGCATGACAGCGCCGAACTCCGGGGAGCTGTTTTTT

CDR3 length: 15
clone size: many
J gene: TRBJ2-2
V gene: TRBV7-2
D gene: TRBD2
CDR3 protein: CASSPVRREIGELFF
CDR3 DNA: TGTGCCAGCAGCCCTGTGAGGCGGGAGATCGGGGAGCTGTTTTTT

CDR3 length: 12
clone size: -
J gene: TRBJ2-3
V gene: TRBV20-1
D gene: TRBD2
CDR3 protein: CSLAGVTDTQYF
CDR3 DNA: TGCAGTTTAGCGGGAGTAACAGATACGCAGTATTTT

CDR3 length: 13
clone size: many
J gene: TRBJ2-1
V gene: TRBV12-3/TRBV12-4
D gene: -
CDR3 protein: CASGRTEEDEQFF
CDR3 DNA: TGTGCCAGCGGAAGGACAGAAGAGGATGAGCAGTTCTTC

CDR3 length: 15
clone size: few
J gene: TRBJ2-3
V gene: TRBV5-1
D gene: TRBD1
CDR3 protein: CASSRQGAPTDTQYF
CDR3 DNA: TGCGCCAGCAGCCGACAGGGGGCCCCCACAGATACGCAGTATTTT

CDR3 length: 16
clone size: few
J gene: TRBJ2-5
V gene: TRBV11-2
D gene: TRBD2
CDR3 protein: CASSLGRTSGVETQYF
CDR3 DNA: TGTGCCAGCAGCTTAGGTCGGACTAGCGGGGTAGAGACCCAGTACTTC

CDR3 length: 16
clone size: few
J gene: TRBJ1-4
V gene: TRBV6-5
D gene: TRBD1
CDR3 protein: CASSYSWTGGEEKLFF
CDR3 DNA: TGTGCCAGCAGTTACTCTTGGACAGGGGGCGAGGAAAAACTGTTTTTT

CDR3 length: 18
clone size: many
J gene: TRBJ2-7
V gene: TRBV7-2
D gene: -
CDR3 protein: CASSLRWGIRNLNYEQYF
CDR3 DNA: TGTGCCAGCAGCTTAAGGTGGGGCATCCGGAATCTTAACTACGAGCAGTACTTC

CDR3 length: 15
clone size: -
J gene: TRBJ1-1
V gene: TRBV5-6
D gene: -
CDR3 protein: CASSLPNPSRGEAFF
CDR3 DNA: TGTGCCAGCAGCCTTCCCAACCCGTCCAGGGGTGAAGCTTTCTTT

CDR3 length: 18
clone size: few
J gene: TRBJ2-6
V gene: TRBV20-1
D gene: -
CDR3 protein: CSARPETGASFGANVLTF
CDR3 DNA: TGCAGTGCTAGACCGGAGACGGGCGCCAGCTTCGGGGCCAACGTCCTGACTTTC

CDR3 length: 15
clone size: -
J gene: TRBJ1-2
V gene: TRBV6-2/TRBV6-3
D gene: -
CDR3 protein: CATSSYPPEVHGYTF
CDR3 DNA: TGTGCCACCTCGTCTTATCCCCCTGAAGTGCATGGCTACACCTTC

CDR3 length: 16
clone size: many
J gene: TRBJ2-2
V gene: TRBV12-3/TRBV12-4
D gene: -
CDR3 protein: CASSLETLANTGELFF
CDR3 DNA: TGTGCCAGCAGTTTAGAAACGTTAGCGAACACCGGGGAGCTGTTTTTT

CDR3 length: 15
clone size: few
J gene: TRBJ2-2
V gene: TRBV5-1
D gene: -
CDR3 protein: CASSPDYPNTGELFF
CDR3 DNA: TGCGCCAGCAGTCCTGACTACCCGAACACCGGGGAGCTGTTTTTT

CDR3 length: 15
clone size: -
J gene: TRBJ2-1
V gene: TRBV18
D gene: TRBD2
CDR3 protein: CASSPTSGRLGEQFF
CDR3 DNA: TGTGCCAGCTCACCTACTAGCGGGAGGCTCGGTGAGCAGTTCTTC

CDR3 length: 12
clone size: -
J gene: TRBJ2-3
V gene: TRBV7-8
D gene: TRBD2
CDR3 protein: CAGSWGGDTQYF
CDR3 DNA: TGTGCCGGCAGCTGGGGGGGAGATACGCAGTATTTT

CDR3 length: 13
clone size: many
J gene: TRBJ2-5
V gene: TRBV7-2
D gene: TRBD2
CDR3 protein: CASSHEASLAAYF
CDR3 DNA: TGTGCCAGCAGCCATGAGGCTTCACTAGCGGCCTACTTC

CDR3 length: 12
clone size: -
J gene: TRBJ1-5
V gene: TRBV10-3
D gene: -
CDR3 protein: CAAADWDQTQHF
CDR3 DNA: TGTGCCGCCGCCGACTGGGATCAGACCCAGCATTTT

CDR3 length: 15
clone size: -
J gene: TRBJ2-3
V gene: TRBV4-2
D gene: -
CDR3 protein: CASSQWDRRTDTQYF
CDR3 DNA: TGTGCCAGCAGCCAATGGGACCGACGGACAGATACGCAGTATTTT

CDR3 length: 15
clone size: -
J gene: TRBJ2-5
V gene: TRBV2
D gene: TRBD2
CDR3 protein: CASRTSSGNQETQYF
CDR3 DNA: TGTGCCAGCAGGACTTCTAGCGGGAATCAAGAGACCCAGTACTTC

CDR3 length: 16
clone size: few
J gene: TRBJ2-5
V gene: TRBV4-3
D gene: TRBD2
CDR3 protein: CASSRRLAGSQETQYF
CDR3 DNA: TGCGCCAGCAGCCGGAGACTAGCGGGGTCCCAAGAGACCCAGTACTTC

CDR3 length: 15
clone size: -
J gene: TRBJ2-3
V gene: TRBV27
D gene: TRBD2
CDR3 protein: CASSFSRLAGLTQYF
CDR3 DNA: TGTGCCAGCAGTTTTTCGCGACTAGCGGGACTGACGCAGTATTTT

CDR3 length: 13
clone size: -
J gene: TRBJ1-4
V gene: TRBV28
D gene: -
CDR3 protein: CASSQGLDEKLFF
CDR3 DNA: TGTGCCAGCAGTCAGGGTCTGGATGAAAAACTGTTTTTT

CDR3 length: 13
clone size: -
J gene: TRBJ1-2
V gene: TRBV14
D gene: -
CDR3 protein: CASSQDLAGGYTF
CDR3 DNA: TGTGCCAGCAGCCAAGATCTGGCAGGAGGCTACACCTTC

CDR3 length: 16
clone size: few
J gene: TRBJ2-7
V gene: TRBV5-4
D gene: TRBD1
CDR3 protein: CASSQAPTGGLGEQYF
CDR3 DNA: TGTGCCAGCAGCCAAGCACCCACAGGGGGCCTAGGGGAGCAGTACTTC

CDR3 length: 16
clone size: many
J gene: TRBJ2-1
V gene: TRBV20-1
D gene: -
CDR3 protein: CSARAVTGTSYNEQFF
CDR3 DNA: TGCAGTGCTAGAGCAGTAACGGGAACCTCCTACAATGAGCAGTTCTTC

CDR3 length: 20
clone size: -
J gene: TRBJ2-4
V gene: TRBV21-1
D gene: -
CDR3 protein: CASSKGIVESPKIRINIQYF
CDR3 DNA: TGTGCCAGCAGCAAAGGAATTGTGGAATCCCCCAAGATACGAATAAACATTCAGTACTTC

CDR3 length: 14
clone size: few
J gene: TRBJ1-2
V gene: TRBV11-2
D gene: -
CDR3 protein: CASSLFVGGYGYTF
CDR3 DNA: TGTGCCAGCAGCTTATTTGTAGGGGGCTATGGCTACACCTTC

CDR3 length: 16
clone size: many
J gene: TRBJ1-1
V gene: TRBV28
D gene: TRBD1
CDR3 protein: CASSPSLGQGNTEAFF
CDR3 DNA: TGTGCCAGCAGTCCCTCCCTCGGACAGGGCAACACTGAAGCTTTCTTT

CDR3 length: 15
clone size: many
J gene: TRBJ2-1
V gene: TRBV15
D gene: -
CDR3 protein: CATSRDPGPRNEQFF
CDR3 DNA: TGTGCCACCAGCAGAGACCCGGGACCCAGAAATGAGCAGTTCTTC

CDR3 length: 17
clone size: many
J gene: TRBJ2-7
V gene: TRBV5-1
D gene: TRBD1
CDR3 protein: CASSSGTGSTLYYEQYF
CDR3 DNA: TGCGCCAGCAGCTCCGGGACAGGATCCACACTTTACTACGAGCAGTACTTC

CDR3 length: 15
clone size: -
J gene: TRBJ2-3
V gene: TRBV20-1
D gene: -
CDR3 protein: CSARVPAASTDTQYF
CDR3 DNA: TGCAGTGCTAGAGTTCCAGCGGCTAGCACAGATACGCAGTATTTT

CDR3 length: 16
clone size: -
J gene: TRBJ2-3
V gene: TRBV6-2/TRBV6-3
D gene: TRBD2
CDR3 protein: CASSIHTGTSVDTQYF
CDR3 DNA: TGTGCCAGCAGCATCCACACCGGGACTAGCGTTGATACGCAGTATTTT